The T cell receptor (beta chain) described here comes from a study of T cells after yellow fever vaccination. This clonotype was recorded at least ten times. Antigen unknown. CDR1 is SGHVS, CDR2 FQNEAQ, per germline. This CDR3 is 17 amino acids long. Deletions cut 2 bases from V and 6 bases from J, with 19 bases between. Study results and limitations: Post-booster repertoires contained most primary-vaccination clones again (about 95% CD4, roughly 91% CD8).

TCRdb re-called the 5' RACE reads with MiXCR, one entry per CDR3 protein. The sample contains roughly 150,000 distinct CDR3 sequences, more than 6.5% of which appear only once. The genes are TRBV7-8 and TRBJ2-2; D possibly uses TRBD1 or TRBD2 (5 bases each). This clonotype was obtained from a man aged 25-40 years who received the YFV17D yellow fever vaccine. The sample here was CD4+ T cells sorted from PBMCs, taken 10 days after the yellow fever booster vaccination. CDR3 sequence reads: CASSLIPRRGLAGELFF. The CDR3 bases are TGTGCCAGCAGCTTAATACCCCGCCGGGGCCTCGCCGGGGAGCTGTTTTTT.